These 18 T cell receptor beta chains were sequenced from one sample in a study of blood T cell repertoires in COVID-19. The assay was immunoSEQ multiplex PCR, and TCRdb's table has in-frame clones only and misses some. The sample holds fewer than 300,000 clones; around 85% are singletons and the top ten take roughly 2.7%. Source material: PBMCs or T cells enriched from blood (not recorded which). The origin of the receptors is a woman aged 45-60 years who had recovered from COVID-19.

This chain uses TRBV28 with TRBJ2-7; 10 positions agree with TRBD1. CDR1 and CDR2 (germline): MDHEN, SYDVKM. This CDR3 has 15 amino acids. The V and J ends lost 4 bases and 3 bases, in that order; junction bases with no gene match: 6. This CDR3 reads CASSSPGQGFYEQYF. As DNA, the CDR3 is TGTGCCAGCAGTTCCCCGGGACAGGGGTTCTACGAGCAGTACTTC.

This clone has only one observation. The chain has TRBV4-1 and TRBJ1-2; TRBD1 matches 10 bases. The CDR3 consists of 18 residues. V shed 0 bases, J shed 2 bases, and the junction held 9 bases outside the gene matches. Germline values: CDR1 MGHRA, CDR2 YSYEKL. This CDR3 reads CASSQEVDRGRLNYGYTF. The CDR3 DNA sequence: TGCGCCAGCAGCCAAGAGGTTGACAGGGGGCGATTAAACTATGGCTACACCTTC.

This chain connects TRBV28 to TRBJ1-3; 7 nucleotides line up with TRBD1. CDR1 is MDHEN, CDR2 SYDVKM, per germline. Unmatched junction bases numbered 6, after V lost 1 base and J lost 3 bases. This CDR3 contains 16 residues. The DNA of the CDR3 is TGTGCCAGCAGTTTATATCTCCGGGACAGTGGAAACACCATATATTTT. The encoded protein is CASSLYLRDSGNTIYF.

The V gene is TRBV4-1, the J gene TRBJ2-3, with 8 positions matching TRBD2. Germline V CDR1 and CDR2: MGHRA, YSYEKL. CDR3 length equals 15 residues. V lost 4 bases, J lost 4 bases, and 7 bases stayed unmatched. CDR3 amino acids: CASSLTGTSADTQYF. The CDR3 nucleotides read TGCGCCAGCAGCCTGACCGGGACTAGTGCAGATACGCAGTATTTT.

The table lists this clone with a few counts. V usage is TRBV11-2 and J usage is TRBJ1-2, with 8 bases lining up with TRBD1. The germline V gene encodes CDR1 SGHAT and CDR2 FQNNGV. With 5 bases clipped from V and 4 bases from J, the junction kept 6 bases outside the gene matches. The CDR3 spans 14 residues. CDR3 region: CASSATGAIYGYTF. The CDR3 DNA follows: TGTGCCAGCAGCGCGACAGGGGCTATCTATGGCTACACCTTC.

The CDR3 here is CASSPGTGGLTLTF. The CDR3 nucleotides read TGTGCCAGCTCACCAGGAACAGGGGGTTTAACCCTCACCTTC. The V call is TRBV18, the J call TRBJ1-2; 8 bases match TRBD1. CDR1 is KGHSH and CDR2 is LQKENI in the germline V gene. Unmatched junction bases numbered 12, after V lost 2 bases and J lost 13 bases. The CDR3 has 14 amino acids.

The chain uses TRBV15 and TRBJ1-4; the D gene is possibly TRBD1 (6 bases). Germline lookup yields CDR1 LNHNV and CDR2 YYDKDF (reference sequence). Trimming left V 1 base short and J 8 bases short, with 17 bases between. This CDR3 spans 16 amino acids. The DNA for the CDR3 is TGTGCCACCAGCAGAGTGATACGAGGGGGAGGGGAAAAACTGTTTTTT. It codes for CATSRVIRGGGEKLFF. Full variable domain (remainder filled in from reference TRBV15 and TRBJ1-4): DAMVIQNPRYQVTQFGKPVTLSCSQTLNHNVMYWYQQKSSQAPKLLFHYYDKDFNNEADTPDNFQSRRPNTSFCFLDIRSPGLGDTAMYLCATSRVIRGGGEKLFFGSGTQLSVL.

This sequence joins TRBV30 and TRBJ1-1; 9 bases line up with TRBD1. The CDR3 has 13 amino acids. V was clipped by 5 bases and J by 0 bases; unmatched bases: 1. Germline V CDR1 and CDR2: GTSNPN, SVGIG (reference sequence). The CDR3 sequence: CAWGTGLNTEAFF. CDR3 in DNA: TGTGCCTGGGGGACAGGGTTGAACACTGAAGCTTTCTTT.

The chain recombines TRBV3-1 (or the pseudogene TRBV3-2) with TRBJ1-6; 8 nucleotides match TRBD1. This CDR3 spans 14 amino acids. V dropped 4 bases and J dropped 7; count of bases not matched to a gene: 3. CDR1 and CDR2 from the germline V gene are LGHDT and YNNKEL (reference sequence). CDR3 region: CASSLRTGNSPLHF. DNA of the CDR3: TGTGCCAGCAGCCTCCGGACAGGGAATTCACCCCTCCACTTT.

The CDR3 loop is CASTLVGTSNYGYTF. The CDR3 bases are TGTGCCAGCACCCTCGTCGGGACTTCAAACTATGGCTACACCTTC. The V call is TRBV28, the J call TRBJ1-2, with a tentative D call TRBD1 (5 bases). The CDR3 consists of 15 residues. The germline V gene encodes CDR1 MDHEN and CDR2 SYDVKM. Trimming took 7 bases from V and 2 from J, leaving 17 bases between them.

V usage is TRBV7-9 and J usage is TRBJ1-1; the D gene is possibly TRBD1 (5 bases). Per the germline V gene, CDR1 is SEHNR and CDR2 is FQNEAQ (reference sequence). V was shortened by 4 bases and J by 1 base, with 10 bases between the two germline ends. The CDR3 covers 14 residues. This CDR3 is CASSSPQGNTEAFF. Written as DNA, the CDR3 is TGTGCCAGCAGCTCCCCCCAGGGGAACACTGAAGCTTTCTTT.

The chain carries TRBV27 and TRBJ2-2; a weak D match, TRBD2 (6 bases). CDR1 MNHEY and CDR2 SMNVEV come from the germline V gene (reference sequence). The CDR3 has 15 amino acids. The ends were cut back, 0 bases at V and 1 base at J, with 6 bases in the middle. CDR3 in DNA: TGTGCCAGCAGTTTATCGGGAGGGAACACCGGGGAGCTGTTTTTT. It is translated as CASSLSGGNTGELFF.

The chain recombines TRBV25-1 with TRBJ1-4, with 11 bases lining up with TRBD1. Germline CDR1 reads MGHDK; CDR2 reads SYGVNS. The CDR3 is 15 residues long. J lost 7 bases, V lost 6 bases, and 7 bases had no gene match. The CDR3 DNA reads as TGTGCCAGCAGCAGGGGCGGGACAGGGGGTGAAAAACTGTTTTTT. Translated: CASSRGGTGGEKLFF.

The CDR3 is CASSLAQGNSPLHF. CDR3 DNA sequence: TGTGCCAGCAGCTTAGCACAGGGTAATTCACCCCTCCACTTT. The chain combines TRBV7-9 with TRBJ1-6, with a weak D call TRBD1 (6 bases). This CDR3 is 14 amino acids long. Between the trimmed V and J ends, which lost 0 bases and 6 bases, there was a span of 6 bases. The germline gives CDR1 SEHNR, CDR2 FQNEAQ (reference sequence).

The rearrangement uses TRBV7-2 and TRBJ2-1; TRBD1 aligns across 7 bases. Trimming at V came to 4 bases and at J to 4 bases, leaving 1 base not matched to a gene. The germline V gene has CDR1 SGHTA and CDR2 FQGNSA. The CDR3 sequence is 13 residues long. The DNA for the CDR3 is TGTGCCAGCAGCTCACAGGGGTACAATGAGCAGTTCTTC. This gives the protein CASSSQGYNEQFF. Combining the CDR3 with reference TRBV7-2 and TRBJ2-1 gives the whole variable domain GAGVSQSPSNKVTEKGKDVELRCDPISGHTALYWYRQSLGQGLEFLIYFQGNSAPDKSGLPSDRFSAERTGGSVSTLTIQRTQQEDSAVYLCASSSQGYNEQFFGPGTRLTVL.

The DNA for the CDR3 is TGCGCCAGCAGCTTGGTACAGGGGGAAGGAAACACCATATATTTT. Translated: CASSLVQGEGNTIYF. The V gene is TRBV5-1, the J gene TRBJ1-3; TRBD1 agrees at 8 bases. CDR3 size: 15 residues. The trim removed 0 bases at V and 4 bases at J, leaving 3 bases unmatched. Per germline, CDR1 SGHRS and CDR2 YFSETQ.

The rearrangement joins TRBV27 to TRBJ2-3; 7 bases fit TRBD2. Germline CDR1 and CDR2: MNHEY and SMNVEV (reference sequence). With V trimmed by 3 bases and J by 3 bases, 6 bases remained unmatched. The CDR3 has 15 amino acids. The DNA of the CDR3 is TGTGCCAGCAGTTTTATCAGGACTAGAACAGATACGCAGTATTTT. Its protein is CASSFIRTRTDTQYF.

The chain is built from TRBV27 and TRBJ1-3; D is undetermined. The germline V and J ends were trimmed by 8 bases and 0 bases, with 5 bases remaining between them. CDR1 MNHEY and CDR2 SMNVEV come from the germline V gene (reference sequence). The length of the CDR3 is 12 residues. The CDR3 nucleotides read TGTGCCAGCGGCCTCTCTGGAAACACCATATATTTT. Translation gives CASGLSGNTIYF.